This TCR beta chain was identified in a study of blood T cell repertoires in COVID-19. Background on the study: The United States, Italy and Spain provided the acute and convalescent COVID-19 samples.

The junction had 19 bases not matched to a gene; V was cut back by 4 bases and J by 1 base. Germline V gives CDR1 SGDLS, CDR2 YYNGEE. This CDR3 comprises 20 residues. Method: immunoSEQ multiplex PCR; TCRdb's copy keeps in-frame clones and lacks some. The repertoire holds 150,000 or so clones, with 75% to 90% as singletons. The specimen was peripheral blood. This sequence joins TRBV9 and TRBJ2-3; 9 bases match TRBD2. This sequence originates from a man aged 18 to 30 with COVID-19, enrolled during active disease. The CDR3 coding sequence is TGTGCCAGCAGCCCCCACTTAAGGCGGGCTAGCGGGATTGGCACAGATACGCAGTATTTT. This encodes CASSPHLRRASGIGTDTQYF.